The sequence of this T cell receptor (beta chain) was determined in a study of cytomegalovirus exposure and HLA in healthy donors. The V segment lost 5 bases and the J segment 8 bases; nucleotides outside the gene matches: 11. Per germline, CDR1 LNHNV and CDR2 YYDKDF (reference sequence). The CDR3 spans 14 residues. The study's findings and limits: Published work reported that the classifier diagnosed cytomegalovirus status with high specificity and sensitivity. Earlier findings revealed that most TCR beta V segments proved productive either about 87% or about 30% of the time.

While unrecorded immune exposures were likely, the donors were nominally healthy when sampled. Regarding this clone: As yet, its antigen is unknown.

Use of 60 Vbeta and 13 Jbeta primers characterized the PCR. Method: immunoSEQ multiplex PCR; TCRdb's copy keeps in-frame clones and lacks some. The sample includes 120,000 to 150,000 clones, approximately 80% seen only once; the top ten take 5% to 8%. The source of this sequence is a middle-aged woman in good health and CMV-seropositive. Sequencing input: PBMCs. The V call is TRBV15, the J call TRBJ1-1; 7 bases align to TRBD1. CDR3 nucleotide sequence: TGTGCCACCAGCGCGAGGGGGCAGGGCGGGGAAGCTTTCTTT. This sequence encodes CATSARGQGGEAFF.